Following are 5 T cell receptor beta chains from one sample sequenced in a study of shared clonotypes between healthy human individuals. Data came from immunoSEQ multiplex PCR; TCRdb stores just in-frame clones and leaves some out. This sample has 950,000 to 1,100,000 clones, with roughly 80% found just once. Sequenced material: memory CD4+ T cells sorted from blood. Subset indicated: CD45RA-negative fraction. These TCRs come from a man younger than 30 in good health.

CDR3 coding DNA: TGTGCCAGCAGCCCGGGTGTCAATTCACCCCTCCACTTT. It is translated as CASSPGVNSPLHF. The rearrangement links TRBV5-8 to TRBJ1-6; D gene unclear. Trimming took 4 bases from V and 7 from J, leaving 9 bases between them. Germline loops: CDR1 SGHTS, CDR2 YDEGEE. The CDR3 covers 13 residues.

The table lists this clone with a few counts. This chain connects TRBV28 to TRBJ2-7; D might be TRBD2 (6 bases). Germline V gene data show CDR1 as MDHEN and CDR2 as SYDVKM. Trimming took 3 bases from V and 7 from J, leaving 19 bases between them. CDR3 size: 15 residues. The CDR3 spells CASSLGSFGSREQYF. CDR3 sequence (DNA): TGTGCCAGCAGTTTGGGCAGTTTCGGGAGTAGGGAGCAGTACTTC.

The chain is built from TRBV5-5 and TRBJ1-2; 10 bases are a match to TRBD1. The CDR3 length is 15 residues. The trim removed 3 bases at V and 4 bases at J, leaving 6 bases unmatched. Germline lookup yields CDR1 SGHKS and CDR2 YYEKEE (reference sequence). CDR3 in DNA: TGTGCCAGCAGCTCCGGACAGGGGGAAGGCTATGGCTACACCTTC. The encoded protein is CASSSGQGEGYGYTF.

The J gene is TRBJ2-2, the V gene TRBV9; TRBD2 matches at 7 bases. The CDR3 has 16 residues. Germline V gene data show CDR1 as SGDLS and CDR2 as YYNGEE. V shed 7 bases, J shed 4 bases, and the junction held 13 bases outside the gene matches. The CDR3 loop is CASAPSGGRGTGELFF. Here the CDR3 DNA reads TGTGCCAGCGCCCCTAGCGGTGGGAGGGGCACCGGGGAGCTGTTTTTT.

J is TRBJ2-7 and V is TRBV28; 9 bases agree with TRBD2. V lost 4 bases to trimming and J lost 3 bases; unmatched junction nucleotides: 13. Germline-derived CDR1 and CDR2 are MDHEN and SYDVKM. The CDR3 sequence is 17 residues long. In DNA, the CDR3 is TGTGCCAGCAGTTCTATTCCAGCGGGGGGCTTTATCTACGAGCAGTACTTC. Encoded protein: CASSSIPAGGFIYEQYF.